This TCR beta chain appears in the sequencing data of a study of T-cell reconstitution after alpha-beta-depleted transplantation in children. Study observations and caveats: It was surviving recipient T cells and thymic progenitors that gave some patients high TCRbeta diversity at day 60. After one year, T-cell counts and TCRbeta diversity mostly came from new T cells. Reported findings indicate that, about two months after transplant, alpha-beta T cells came from several hundred expanded clones, which were derived from non-depleted graft cells.

This clonotype was found a few times. The antigen remains unidentified. Library preparation (for TCRbeta) was performed with unique molecular identifiers. From the PCR reads, TCRdb called clonotypes with MiXCR, one entry per CDR3 protein. The table lists 200,000 to 250,000 distinct CDR3 sequences, 5.5% to 7% of them singletons. Trimming removed 5 bases from V and 6 bases from J; junction bases left unmatched: 11. The length of the CDR3 is 15 residues. From germline, CDR1 is MDHEN and CDR2 SYDVKM. The sequencing here drew on PBMCs, taken before TCRalphabeta/CD19-depleted stem cell transplant. The gene calls are TRBV28 and TRBJ2-7; 9 bases agree with TRBD1. The origin of this receptor is a boy aged 2 to 10 with acute lymphoblastic leukemia, due to receive a stem cell transplant. The chain's CDR3 is CASSLTGTGWGEQYF. DNA of the CDR3: TGTGCCAGCAGTCTAACAGGGACAGGGTGGGGCGAGCAGTACTTC.